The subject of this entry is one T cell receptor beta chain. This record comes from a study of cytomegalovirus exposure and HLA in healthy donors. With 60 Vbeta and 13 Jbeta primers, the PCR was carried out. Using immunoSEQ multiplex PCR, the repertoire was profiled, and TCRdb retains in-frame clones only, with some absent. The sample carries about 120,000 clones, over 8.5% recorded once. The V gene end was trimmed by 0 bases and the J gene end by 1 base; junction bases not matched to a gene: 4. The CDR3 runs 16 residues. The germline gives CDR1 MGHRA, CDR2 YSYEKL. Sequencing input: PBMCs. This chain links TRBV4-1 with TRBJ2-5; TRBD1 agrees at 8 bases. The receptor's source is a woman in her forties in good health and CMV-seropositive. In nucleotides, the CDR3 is TGCGCCAGCAGCCAAGACCCGGGACAGGCCCAAGAGACCCAGTACTTC. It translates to CASSQDPGQAQETQYF.